This paragraph covers one T cell receptor beta chain sequence. What it recognizes is unknown. TCRdb's copy holds only in-frame clones and misses some; the assay was immunoSEQ multiplex PCR. The top ten clones hold 7.5% of a sample with about 92,000 clones, around three quarters of them seen once. The sample's time point: baseline, week 1 (first vaccination visit). Treatment defined: pre-vaccination baseline after standard-of-care therapy. The donors' diagnosis was new WHO grade 3 or 4 astrocytoma that was IDH1-mutant and ATRX-lost. This sample is drawn from a study of a mutant IDH1 vaccine in newly diagnosed glioma. Overall study context: Of the patients given treatment, approximately 60% were male and about 40% were female, and a mean age of around 38 years was recorded. Those enrolled had earlier been treated with radiotherapy, temozolomide, or both, mostly both. Study results and limitations: Apparently, pseudoprogression bore no relation to changes among the top peripheral T cell clonotypes.

V lost 0 bases and J lost 0, with 9 bases in between. This CDR3 comprises 15 residues. CDR1 and CDR2 (germline): MNHEY, SVGAGI. This receptor was identified in a man aged 35 to 55 with glioma. The specimen was PBMCs, collected from a glioma patient treated with radiotherapy, temozolomide or both. This chain connects TRBV6-5 to TRBJ2-7; D perhaps matches TRBD1 (5 bases). The CDR3 DNA reads as TGTGCCAGCAGTTACTCAGGGGTGAGCTCCTACGAGCAGTACTTC. The encoded protein is CASSYSGVSSYEQYF.